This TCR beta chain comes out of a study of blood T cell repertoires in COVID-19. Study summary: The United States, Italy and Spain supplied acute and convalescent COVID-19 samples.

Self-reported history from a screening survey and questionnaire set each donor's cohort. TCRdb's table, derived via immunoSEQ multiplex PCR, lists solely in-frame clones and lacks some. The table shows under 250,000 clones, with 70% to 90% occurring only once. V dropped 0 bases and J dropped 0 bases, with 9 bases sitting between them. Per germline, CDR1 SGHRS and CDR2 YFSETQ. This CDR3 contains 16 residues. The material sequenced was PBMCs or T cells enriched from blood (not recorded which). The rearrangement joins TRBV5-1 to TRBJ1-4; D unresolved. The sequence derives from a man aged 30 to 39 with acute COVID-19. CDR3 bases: TGCGCCAGCAGCTTGGGATTCGGGTCAACTAATGAAAAACTGTTTTTT. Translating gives CASSLGFGSTNEKLFF. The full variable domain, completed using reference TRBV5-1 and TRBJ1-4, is KAGVTQTPRYLIKTRGQQVTLSCSPISGHRSVSWYQQTPGQGLQFLFEYFSETQRNKGNFPGRFSGRQFSNSRSEMNVSTLELGDSALYLCASSLGFGSTNEKLFFGSGTQLSVL.